These T cell receptor beta chains were read from a single sample in a study of T-cell reconstitution after alpha-beta-depleted transplantation in children. Each CDR3 protein is one row after TCRdb ran MiXCR on the PCR reads. The table lists approximately 300,000 distinct CDR3 sequences, over 9.5% of them singletons. This material consisted of PBMCs, taken before TCRalphabeta/CD19-depleted stem cell transplant. The receptors come from a boy younger than two with acute myeloid leukemia, due to receive a stem cell transplant. Both conserved end residues are part of each CDR3.

v_call	j_call	cdr3_aa
TRBV29-1	TRBJ2-2	CSVDRGINTGELFF
TRBV23-1	TRBJ1-2	CASSQSTPNYGYTF
TRBV11-2	TRBJ2-7	CASSRGQGSEQYF
TRBV4-1	TRBJ2-2	CASSGRQPNTGELFF
TRBV18	TRBJ1-1	CASSPGNREGGFF
TRBV28	TRBJ2-4	CASSSGLAGDVAKNIQYF
TRBV12-3/TRBV12-4	TRBJ2-1	CASRAGTSNDEQFF
TRBV7-9	TRBJ2-5	CASSRLAGAGVQETQYF
TRBV15	TRBJ2-5	CATSSRQGQETQYF
TRBV4-2	TRBJ2-1	CASSQDRGVSSYNEQFF
TRBV12-3/TRBV12-4	TRBJ2-2	CASTFSVNTGELFF
TRBV20-1	TRBJ2-5	CSSGTPRTQYF
TRBV6-1	TRBJ2-7	CASREGRLAVFSSYEQYF
TRBV7-2	TRBJ1-2	CASSFSSNYGYTF
TRBV29-1	TRBJ2-2	CSVEGPGADGELFF
TRBV6-1	TRBJ2-2	CASRSDRLTGELFF
TRBV12-3/TRBV12-4	TRBJ2-2	CASSEQGDGELFF
TRBV2	TRBJ2-3	CASSTPDSSSTDTQYF
TRBV7-9	TRBJ1-3	CASSLVAPRSGNTIYF
TRBV20-1	TRBJ2-4	CSAPDQALAKNIQYF
TRBV5-1	TRBJ1-4	CASSFDPTNEKLFF
TRBV7-2	TRBJ2-5	CASSLAGTEVETQYF
TRBV6-4	TRBJ2-2	CASSVQTNTGELFF
TRBV20-1	TRBJ2-1	CSARATSGSSYNEQFF
TRBV19	TRBJ2-2	CASSPMFTGELFF
TRBV11-3	TRBJ2-5	CASKKGQQETQYF
TRBV14	TRBJ1-3	CASSQAGSSGNTIYF
TRBV5-5	TRBJ2-7	CASSLGLAGGPGEQYF
TRBV2	TRBJ1-1	CASSEKGWRTEAFF
TRBV5-1	TRBJ2-7	CASSLASKAYEQYF
TRBV6-1	TRBJ1-5	CASSPSRGNQPQHF
TRBV6-6	TRBJ2-2	CASSRPSGGATGELFF
TRBV18	TRBJ2-7	CASSRDQQNSYEQYF
TRBV7-9	TRBJ1-5	CASSSTQGDNQPQHF
TRBV28	TRBJ2-1	CASSWASGNNEQFF
TRBV7-8	TRBJ2-1	CASSLLFGETAEQFF
TRBV5-1	TRBJ2-1	CASSFGTGGYNEQFF
TRBV5-1	TRBJ2-3	CASSLDSADTQYF
TRBV2	TRBJ2-2	CASSETGDTGELFF
TRBV21-1	TRBJ2-3	CASSKVPQSTDTQYF
TRBV12-3/TRBV12-4	TRBJ2-1	CASRTGTGVHNEQFF
TRBV20-1	TRBJ2-7	CSARAGYAYEQYF
TRBV20-1	TRBJ1-4	CSASARPGREKLFF
TRBV3-1	TRBJ2-3	CASSQDRTGTDTQYF
TRBV27	TRBJ2-7	CASSPGLLTYEQYF
TRBV25-1	TRBJ2-6	CASSPEGQGGNVLTF
TRBV19	TRBJ2-5	CASRRTIQETQYF
TRBV18	TRBJ1-2	CASSRGSMDYGYTF
TRBV28	TRBJ1-1	CASSFGGSRMNTEAFF
TRBV20-1	TRBJ1-1	CSAREGAAANEAFF
TRBV28	TRBJ2-3	CASRLRQGWQYF
TRBV5-6	TRBJ2-1	CASSLETSNEQFF
TRBV24-1	TRBJ2-1	CATSVAGWGEQFF
TRBV28	TRBJ1-1	CASSRGGRNTEAFF
TRBV7-6	TRBJ2-1	CASSLGYISDNEQFF